The 27 T cell receptor beta chains given below trace back to one sample, sequenced in a study of blood T cell repertoires in COVID-19. Measured with immunoSEQ multiplex PCR; TCRdb has only the in-frame clones, and not every one. The sample consists of roughly 280,000 clones, roughly 90% of them appearing once. The specimen sequenced was PBMCs or T cells enriched from blood (not recorded which). These receptors came from a woman between 55 and 75 years old who had recovered from COVID-19.

The genes are TRBV5-1 and TRBJ1-4; possibly TRBD1 for D (6 bases). This CDR3 has 16 residues. V lost 0 bases to trimming and J lost 4 bases, with 13 bases between them. Germline CDR1 SGHRS, CDR2 YFSETQ. The CDR3 reads CASSLDPGTINEKLFF. Written as DNA, the CDR3 is TGCGCCAGCAGCTTGGACCCCGGGACAATTAATGAAAAACTGTTTTTT. The full variable domain, with the rest looked up from reference TRBV5-1 and TRBJ1-4, is KAGVTQTPRYLIKTRGQQVTLSCSPISGHRSVSWYQQTPGQGLQFLFEYFSETQRNKGNFPGRFSGRQFSNSRSEMNVSTLELGDSALYLCASSLDPGTINEKLFFGSGTQLSVL.

This rearrangement joins TRBV18 to TRBJ2-2, with D possibly TRBD2 on 6 matching bases. CDR3 length equals 18 residues. The V and J ends lost 6 bases and 1 base respectively, with 21 bases between them. Germline V gene sequence: CDR1 KGHSH, CDR2 LQKENI. CDR3: CASSLLSSGEVNTGELFF. CDR3 DNA: TGTGCCAGCTCGCTCCTAAGCTCCGGGGAGGTGAACACCGGGGAGCTGTTTTTT.

Here the CDR3 reads CASSESGVRSQPQHF. The DNA for the CDR3 is TGCGCCAGCAGTGAGTCAGGGGTTAGAAGTCAGCCCCAGCATTTT. The chain has TRBV10-1 and TRBJ1-5; tentatively, D is TRBD1 (5 bases). This CDR3 contains 15 residues. The germline gives CDR1 WNHNN, CDR2 SYGVQD (reference sequence). The V and J ends lost 0 bases and 6 bases respectively, with 12 bases between them.

This clone was observed a few times. The chain recombines TRBV19 with TRBJ1-5; D possibly corresponds to TRBD1 (6 bases). Looked up from germline, CDR1 is LNHDA and CDR2 is SQIVND (reference sequence). The length of the CDR3 is 13 residues. The germline V and J ends were trimmed by 7 bases and 4 bases, with 11 bases remaining between them. Here the CDR3 reads CASNWQGNQPQHF. In DNA form, the CDR3 reads TGTGCCAGTAACTGGCAGGGGAATCAGCCCCAGCATTTT.

The chain uses TRBV19 and TRBJ1-4, with D tentatively TRBD1 (5 bases). This CDR3 region has 14 residues. Germline CDR1 reads LNHDA; CDR2 reads SQIVND (reference sequence). V lost 7 bases and J 7 bases, leaving 16 bases between the germline ends. The CDR3 DNA follows: TGTGCCAGTAATACAGGATCTAGGGGTGAAAAACTGTTTTTT. It encodes CASNTGSRGEKLFF.

V is TRBV7-9 and J is TRBJ2-3, with D uncertain. Looked up from germline, CDR1 is SEHNR and CDR2 is FQNEAQ (reference sequence). This CDR3 region has 16 residues. V shed 2 bases and J shed 2 bases, with 14 bases lying between them. The CDR3, as DNA: TGTGCCAGCAGCTTACTTCTTTATAGCTACACAGATACGCAGTATTTT. Translation: CASSLLLYSYTDTQYF.

The chain recombines TRBV28 with TRBJ2-5; tentative D call: TRBD2 (7 bases). Germline values: CDR1 MDHEN, CDR2 SYDVKM. The V end was cut by 5 bases, the J end by 4 bases, with 20 bases between. The CDR3 has 16 residues. The CDR3, as DNA: TGTGCCAGCAGTAGGGACCTCGCGGGGGCTGGAGAGACCCAGTACTTC. Translating it yields CASSRDLAGAGETQYF.

V gene TRBV5-1 combines with J gene TRBJ1-1; the match to TRBD1 covers 8 bases. The CDR3 is 13 residues long. CDR1 and CDR2 from the germline V gene are SGHRS and YFSETQ. V lost 0 bases, J lost 6 bases, and 1 base stayed unmatched. CDR3 sequence (DNA): TGCGCCAGCAGCTTGGCCAGGGGGCCTGAAGCTTTCTTT. This encodes CASSLARGPEAFF.

The chain uses TRBV30 and TRBJ2-1; 7 bases align to TRBD1. CDR3 size: 13 residues. J was trimmed by 5 bases and V by 4 bases; bases with no gene match: 5. The V gene's germline CDR1 is GTSNPN and CDR2 SVGIG (reference sequence). The DNA for the CDR3 is TGTGCCTGGATAAAGGGGGCGAACAATGAGCAGTTCTTC. It specifies CAWIKGANNEQFF.

This sequence joins TRBV24-1 and TRBJ1-2; D ambiguous. CDR3 length equals 17 residues. V gave up 1 base and J gave up 0 bases, with 14 bases separating them. Germline-derived CDR1 and CDR2 are KGHDR and SFDVKD. Here the CDR3 reads CATSDFRAEEANYGYTF. CDR3 bases: TGTGCCACCAGTGATTTCCGGGCAGAGGAGGCTAACTATGGCTACACCTTC.

The chain has TRBV28 and TRBJ2-7; D is possibly TRBD2 (6 bases). Trimming cost V 4 bases and J 3 bases, with 16 bases left between them. This CDR3 region has 15 residues. From germline, CDR1 is MDHEN and CDR2 SYDVKM. The chain's CDR3 is CASSSPSGTGYEQYF. The CDR3 coding sequence is TGTGCCAGCAGTTCCCCGTCGGGGACTGGCTACGAGCAGTACTTC.

The rearrangement uses TRBV27 and TRBJ1-6; 10 bases align to TRBD1. The CDR3 is made up of 16 amino acids. Trimming removed 3 bases from V and 13 bases from J; junction bases left unmatched: 12. CDR1 and CDR2 (germline): MNHEY, SMNVEV (reference sequence). CDR3 DNA sequence: TGTGCCAGCAGTTTGGTAGACAGGGGGCCCTTATTGCCCCTCCACTTT. Protein product: CASSLVDRGPLLPLHF.

The chain recombines TRBV9 with TRBJ2-1; 8 positions agree with TRBD2. Germline loops: CDR1 SGDLS, CDR2 YYNGEE. The CDR3 loop spans 16 amino acids. V was pared by 0 bases and J by 10 bases, with 12 bases of the junction left unmatched. CDR3 in DNA: TGTGCCAGCAGCGTAGCCGGCGAGCGGGGGCTTCGAGAGCAGTTCTTC. Translating gives CASSVAGERGLREQFF. Full variable domain (outside the CDR3, taken from reference TRBV9 and TRBJ2-1): DSGVTQTPKHLITATGQRVTLRCSPRSGDLSVYWYQQSLDQGLQFLIQYYNGEERAKGNILERFSAQQFPDLHSELNLSSLELGDSALYFCASSVAGERGLREQFFGPGTRLTVL.

The chain links TRBV5-1 to TRBJ2-3; 8 nucleotides align to TRBD1. CDR1 and CDR2 (germline): SGHRS, YFSETQ. Trimming took 9 bases from V and 5 from J; bases not matched to a gene: 11. CDR3 length: 14 amino acids. The CDR3 here is CATGAGTGGDTQYF. CDR3 DNA: TGCGCCACTGGAGCCGGGACAGGTGGAGATACGCAGTATTTT.

The V call is TRBV4-1, the J call TRBJ2-7, with 7 bases lining up with TRBD1. J gave up 8 bases and V 1 base, and 11 bases lay outside the gene matches. The germline V gene has CDR1 MGHRA and CDR2 YSYEKL. The CDR3 is 15 amino acids. The CDR3 is CASSQVMTGSLKQYF. CDR3 DNA: TGCGCCAGCAGCCAAGTAATGACAGGGTCCTTGAAGCAGTACTTC.

This clone was observed a handful of times. The chain links TRBV7-8 to TRBJ1-1, with 9 bases identical to TRBD1. CDR1 and CDR2 from the germline V gene are SGHVS and FQNEAQ. This CDR3 has 14 amino acids. V dropped 5 bases and J dropped 6; count of bases not matched to a gene: 7. CDR3: CASSLRDRDAEAFF. The CDR3 nucleotides are TGTGCCAGCAGCCTACGGGACAGGGACGCTGAAGCTTTCTTT.

The chain carries TRBV9 and TRBJ1-6; no definite D call. V gave up 2 bases and J gave up 6 bases, with 12 bases separating them. The germline CDR1 and CDR2 sequences are SGDLS and YYNGEE. The CDR3 loop spans 15 amino acids. The CDR3 region is CASSVGELPNSPLHF. Here the CDR3 DNA reads TGTGCCAGCAGCGTTGGCGAACTACCTAATTCACCCCTCCACTTT.

The chain carries TRBV4-1 and TRBJ1-1; no firm D call. The CDR3 contains 16 residues. Trimming left V 0 bases short and J 6 bases short, with 17 bases between. Germline CDR1 and CDR2: MGHRA and YSYEKL. The CDR3 DNA follows: TGCGCCAGCAGCCAAGATGAGGGAGCGAGCTGGGCTGAAGCTTTCTTT. It specifies CASSQDEGASWAEAFF.

The chain carries TRBV7-2 and TRBJ2-7, with TRBD2 identical over 10 bases. Germline lookup yields CDR1 SGHTA and CDR2 FQGNSA. This CDR3 is 14 amino acids long. Losses at the gene ends were 3 bases for V and 3 bases for J; bases not matched to a gene: 2. CDR3 nucleotide sequence: TGTGCCAGCAGCTTCACTAGCGGGGTCTACGAGCAGTACTTC. Amino acids: CASSFTSGVYEQYF.

The DNA of the CDR3 is TGTGCCAGCTCATCCCAGGGGGCGACTAATGAAAAACTGTTTTTT. Translated, it gives CASSSQGATNEKLFF. The chain carries TRBV18 and TRBJ1-4, with TRBD1 matching over 8 bases. The V gene end was trimmed by 5 bases and the J gene end by 2 bases; junction bases not matched to a gene: 4. Per germline, CDR1 KGHSH and CDR2 LQKENI. The CDR3 totals 15 residues.

The V gene is TRBV3-1 (or the pseudogene TRBV3-2), the J gene TRBJ2-3; a possible D gene is TRBD2 (7 bases). CDR1 is LGHDT, CDR2 YNNKEL, per germline (reference sequence). This CDR3 is built from 15 residues. V was trimmed by 4 bases and J by 4 bases, leaving 15 bases between them. CDR3 sequence reads: CASSPGGAGSDTQYF. The DNA of the CDR3 is TGTGCCAGCAGCCCTGGGGGGGCCGGGTCAGATACGCAGTATTTT.

The chain recombines TRBV9 with TRBJ2-7; tentatively, D is TRBD1 (6 bases). The germline gives CDR1 SGDLS, CDR2 YYNGEE. V was clipped by 3 bases and J by 0 bases, with 10 bases between them. The CDR3 loop spans 14 amino acids. CDR3 protein: CASSEDRRSYEQYF. The CDR3 DNA reads as TGTGCCAGCAGCGAAGACAGGCGCTCCTACGAGCAGTACTTC. Using reference TRBV9 and TRBJ2-7 for the parts outside the CDR3, the full variable domain is DSGVTQTPKHLITATGQRVTLRCSPRSGDLSVYWYQQSLDQGLQFLIQYYNGEERAKGNILERFSAQQFPDLHSELNLSSLELGDSALYFCASSEDRRSYEQYFGPGTRLTVT.

The genes are TRBV4-2 and TRBJ2-1; no definite D call. Trimming stripped 2 bases from V and 6 bases from J, with 11 bases between. CDR3 length equals 14 residues. The germline V gene has CDR1 LGHNA and CDR2 YNFKEQ. The CDR3 is CASSQTIAPNEQFF. CDR3 sequence (DNA): TGTGCCAGCAGCCAAACGATCGCGCCCAATGAGCAGTTCTTC.

V gene TRBV29-1 combines with J gene TRBJ2-4; a weak D match, TRBD1 (7 bases). Germline values: CDR1 SQVTM, CDR2 ANQGSEA. V was cut by 7 bases and J by 7 bases, with 23 bases left in between. The CDR3 extends over 15 amino acids. This chain's CDR3 is CSAGGTANRGNIQYF. The CDR3 DNA sequence: TGCAGCGCGGGCGGGACAGCCAACCGAGGGAACATTCAGTACTTC.

The V and J genes are TRBV7-9 and TRBJ1-1; perhaps TRBD1 as D (5 bases). The CDR3 consists of 15 residues. V was clipped by 3 bases and J by 0 bases, with 11 bases between them. Germline V gene lookup returns CDR1 SEHNR and CDR2 FQNEAQ (reference sequence). The CDR3 DNA reads as TGTGCCAGCAGCTTTGGCAGGGCCATGAACACTGAAGCTTTCTTT. Translation gives CASSFGRAMNTEAFF.

The J gene is TRBJ1-3, the V gene TRBV10-1, with a tentative D call TRBD1 (5 bases). Germline CDR1 WNHNN, CDR2 SYGVQD (reference sequence). V lost 3 bases to trimming and J lost 0 bases, with 15 bases between them. The CDR3 extends over 17 amino acids. This CDR3 is CASSDGGTLVSGNTIYF. CDR3 bases: TGCGCCAGCAGTGATGGCGGGACCCTGGTCTCTGGAAACACCATATATTTT.

This clone showed up just once. CDR3 residues: CAWSVRLSYNEQFF. CDR3 sequence (DNA): TGTGCCTGGAGTGTAAGACTCTCCTACAATGAGCAGTTCTTC. This sequence joins TRBV30 and TRBJ2-1, with D hard to call. V dropped 0 bases and J dropped 0 bases, with 6 bases sitting between them. The CDR3 is made up of 14 amino acids. From germline, CDR1 is GTSNPN and CDR2 SVGIG (reference sequence).